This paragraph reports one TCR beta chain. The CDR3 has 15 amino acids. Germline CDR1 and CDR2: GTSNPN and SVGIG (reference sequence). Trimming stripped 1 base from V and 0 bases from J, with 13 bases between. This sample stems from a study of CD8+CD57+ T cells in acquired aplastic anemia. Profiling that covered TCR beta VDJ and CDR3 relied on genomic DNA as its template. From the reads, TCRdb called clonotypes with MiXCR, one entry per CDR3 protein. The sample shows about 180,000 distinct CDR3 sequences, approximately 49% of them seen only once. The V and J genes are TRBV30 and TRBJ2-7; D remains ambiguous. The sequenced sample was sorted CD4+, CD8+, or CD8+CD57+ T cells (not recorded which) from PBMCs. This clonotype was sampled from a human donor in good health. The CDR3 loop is CAWSANLRSSYEQYF. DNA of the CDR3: TGTGCCTGGAGTGCCAACCTCAGGTCCTCCTACGAGCAGTACTTC.